These 23 T cell receptor beta chains were all obtained from the same sample, sequenced in a study of blood T cell repertoires in COVID-19. The data were produced by immunoSEQ multiplex PCR, yet TCRdb's version contains in-frame clones alone and is incomplete. This table has approximately 350,000 clones, more than 85% appearing once. The sequenced sample was PBMCs or T cells enriched from blood (not recorded which). The receptors here all came from a woman between 25 and 40 years old who had recovered from COVID-19.

The chain carries TRBV7-2 and TRBJ2-1; D is ambiguous. CDR3 length equals 15 residues. Germline assignment: CDR1 SGHTA and CDR2 FQGNSA. V was clipped by 1 base and J by 5 bases, with 12 bases between them. CDR3: CASSLGVSVDNEQFF. The CDR3 nucleotides read TGTGCCAGCAGCTTAGGTGTTAGTGTGGACAATGAGCAGTTCTTC.

The J gene is TRBJ1-1, the V gene TRBV7-3, with no clear D. This CDR3 is 13 amino acids long. With 6 bases removed from V and 0 bases from J, the gap between germline ends came to 8 bases. Per the germline V gene, CDR1 is SGHTA and CDR2 is FQGTGA. CDR3 residues: CASRRQVNTEAFF. The CDR3, as DNA: TGTGCCAGCAGAAGACAAGTGAACACTGAAGCTTTCTTT.

The chain uses TRBV30 and TRBJ2-1; possible D gene TRBD2, 6 bases. The CDR3 spans 15 residues. Germline CDR1 reads GTSNPN; CDR2 reads SVGIG (reference sequence). The V end was cut by 3 bases, the J end by 6 bases, with 18 bases between. This chain's CDR3 is CAWRRWRGDANEQFF. CDR3 DNA: TGTGCCTGGAGAAGGTGGCGGGGCGACGCCAATGAGCAGTTCTTC. The complete variable domain, with remaining parts taken from reference TRBV30 and TRBJ2-1, reads SQTIHQWPATLVQPVGSPLSLECTVEGTSNPNLYWYRQAAGRGLQLLFYSVGIGQISSEVPQNLSASRPQDRQFILSSKKLLLSDSGFYLCAWRRWRGDANEQFFGPGTRLTVL.

V and J are TRBV13 and TRBJ2-7, with D perhaps TRBD1 (6 bases). From germline, CDR1 is PRHDT and CDR2 FYEKMQ (reference sequence). This CDR3 region has 13 residues. The ends were cut back, 5 bases at V and 2 bases at J, with 10 bases in the middle. CDR3 bases: TGTGCCAGCAGCCCCAGGGGTCCCTACGAGCAGTACTTC. Amino acids: CASSPRGPYEQYF. The complete variable domain, with remaining parts taken from reference TRBV13 and TRBJ2-7, reads AAGVIQSPRHLIKEKRETATLKCYPIPRHDTVYWYQQGPGQDPQFLISFYEKMQSDKGSIPDRFSAQQFSDYHSELNMSSLELGDSALYFCASSPRGPYEQYFGPGTRLTVT.

V usage is TRBV5-1 and J usage is TRBJ2-1, with 7 bases fitting TRBD1. This CDR3 contains 15 residues. The junction had 4 bases not matched to a gene; V was cut back by 0 bases and J by 4 bases. The germline gives CDR1 SGHRS, CDR2 YFSETQ. The CDR3 region has the DNA TGCGCCAGCAGCTTGGAAGGGGGCGGGTACAATGAGCAGTTCTTC. Amino acid sequence: CASSLEGGGYNEQFF.

The V and J genes are TRBV5-1 and TRBJ2-5, with 9 bases fitting TRBD2. Germline loops: CDR1 SGHRS, CDR2 YFSETQ. J gave up 5 bases and V 8 bases, and 10 bases lay outside the gene matches. The CDR3 runs 14 residues. The CDR3 spells CASSEASGEETQYF. CDR3 nucleotides: TGCGCCAGTTCAGAGGCTAGCGGGGAGGAGACCCAGTACTTC.

V is TRBV4-2 and J is TRBJ1-5, with 7 positions matching TRBD1. This CDR3 contains 16 residues. Unmatched junction bases numbered 9, after V lost 1 base and J lost 6 bases. Germline values: CDR1 LGHNA, CDR2 YNFKEQ. DNA for the CDR3: TGTGCCAGCAGCCAAGGAGGAGGGGGCGGTTCTCAGCCCCAGCATTTT. Translated, it gives CASSQGGGGGSQPQHF.

The chain couples TRBV6-1 to TRBJ2-3, with 10 bases that match TRBD2. V gave up 2 bases and J gave up 4 bases; unmatched junction bases: 6. This CDR3 spans 16 amino acids. CDR1 and CDR2 from the germline V gene are MNHNS and SASEGT. This chain's CDR3 is CASSEWLAGVADTQYF. The CDR3 region has the DNA TGTGCCAGCAGTGAATGGCTAGCGGGAGTAGCAGATACGCAGTATTTT.

The chain has TRBV12-3 or TRBV12-4 and TRBJ1-2; tentatively, D is TRBD1 (6 bases). This CDR3 region has 13 residues. V was trimmed by 3 bases and J by 7 bases, leaving 12 bases between them. CDR3 in amino acids: CASSFWGHGGYTF. The CDR3 DNA is TGTGCCAGCAGTTTTTGGGGGCACGGTGGCTACACCTTC.

The chain recombines TRBV7-9 with TRBJ1-6, with 8 bases identical to TRBD1. Germline V CDR1 and CDR2: SEHNR, FQNEAQ (reference sequence). This CDR3 region has 16 residues. Trimming cost V 4 bases and J 2 bases; bases outside gene matches: 4. In DNA form, the CDR3 reads TGTGCCAGCAGCTCGTCGACAGGGGCCTATAATTCACCCCTCCACTTT. It translates to CASSSSTGAYNSPLHF.

The J gene is TRBJ2-7, the V gene TRBV4-2; the match to TRBD1 covers 9 bases. J gave up 3 bases and V 0 bases, and 6 bases lay outside the gene matches. The CDR3 spans 16 residues. The germline V gene has CDR1 LGHNA and CDR2 YNFKEQ. For the CDR3, the DNA is TGTGCCAGCAGCCAAGAAGGGACAGGGAAGGACTACGAGCAGTACTTC. Its translation: CASSQEGTGKDYEQYF.

The chain has TRBV5-6 and TRBJ2-7; no firm D call. Germline CDR1 SGHDT, CDR2 YYEEEE. The CDR3 length is 15 residues. V lost 0 bases to trimming and J lost 2 bases, with 12 bases between them. CDR3 in amino acids: CASSLVSGRAYEQYF. Here the CDR3 DNA reads TGTGCCAGCAGCTTGGTCTCAGGCCGTGCCTACGAGCAGTACTTC.

This rearrangement joins TRBV28 to TRBJ2-1; perhaps TRBD2 as D (5 bases). CDR3 length: 13 residues. The V end lost 5 bases, the J end lost 6 bases, and 11 bases lay between the germline ends. CDR1 is MDHEN, CDR2 SYDVKM, per germline. The CDR3 DNA reads as TGTGCCAGCAGTCCCGGACTGGGCAATGAGCAGTTCTTC. Translation: CASSPGLGNEQFF.

The J gene is TRBJ2-3, the V gene TRBV6-2 or TRBV6-3, with a tentative D call TRBD2 (6 bases). V was cut by 5 bases and J by 2 bases, with 20 bases left in between. The CDR3 is 17 residues long. Germline CDR1 reads MNHEY; CDR2 reads SVGEGT. CDR3 sequence: CASSPPTRGLNTDTQYF. CDR3 DNA sequence: TGTGCCAGCAGTCCCCCCACTCGAGGACTAAACACAGATACGCAGTATTTT.

This clone was observed a single time. DNA for the CDR3: TGTGCCACCAGTGACCCCGGGACAGGGAACAATGAGCAGTTCTTC. Translating gives CATSDPGTGNNEQFF. This chain joins TRBV24-1 and TRBJ2-1; 9 nucleotides align to TRBD1. The CDR3 length is 15 residues. J gave up 5 bases and V 4 bases, and 5 bases lay outside the gene matches. Germline CDR1 KGHDR, CDR2 SFDVKD.

The rearrangement joins TRBV7-9 to TRBJ2-2, with 8 bases lining up with TRBD2. In germline, CDR1 is SEHNR, CDR2 FQNEAQ (reference sequence). V lost 4 bases and J lost 6; bases outside the gene matches: 7. The CDR3 consists of 15 residues. CDR3 DNA sequence: TGTGCCAGCAGCTCCTTGGGACTAGAAGCCGGGGAGCTGTTTTTT. The encoded protein is CASSSLGLEAGELFF.

CDR3 coding DNA: TGTGCCAGCAGCCAGAGCACAGATACGCAGTATTTT. It translates to CASSQSTDTQYF. The chain carries TRBV12-3 or TRBV12-4 and TRBJ2-3; D is unresolved. The CDR3 extends over 12 amino acids. Trimming stripped 6 bases from V and 0 bases from J, with 4 bases between.

The gene calls are TRBV27 and TRBJ1-5, with D possibly being TRBD1 (6 bases). V lost 0 bases to trimming and J lost 5 bases, with 11 bases between them. The CDR3 length is 15 residues. In germline, CDR1 is MNHEY, CDR2 SMNVEV (reference sequence). The CDR3 reads CASSLSSGGYQPQHF. The CDR3 DNA reads as TGTGCCAGCAGTTTATCGAGTGGGGGCTATCAGCCCCAGCATTTT.

V is TRBV27 and J is TRBJ1-6; perhaps TRBD1 as D (5 bases). This CDR3 spans 13 amino acids. Germline loops: CDR1 MNHEY, CDR2 SMNVEV (reference sequence). Trimming left V 5 bases short and J 10 bases short, with 12 bases between. Written as DNA, the CDR3 is TGTGCCAGCAGTCCCCGGGAGGGGTCACCCCTCCACTTT. Its protein product is CASSPREGSPLHF.

The J gene is TRBJ1-3, the V gene TRBV5-6; a possible D gene is TRBD1 (5 bases). CDR1 and CDR2 (germline): SGHDT, YYEEEE. Trimming left V 4 bases short and J 4 bases short, with 9 bases between. The CDR3 has 13 amino acids. The DNA for the CDR3 is TGTGCCAGCAGCCCGGACATAGGAAACACCATATATTTT. Protein: CASSPDIGNTIYF.

The CDR3 nucleotides are TGTGCCAGCAGCCCAGGGGCACGGGACCAGCCCCAGCATTTT. This codes for CASSPGARDQPQHF. The chain recombines TRBV7-9 with TRBJ1-5; the D gene is possibly TRBD1 (6 bases). This CDR3 contains 14 residues. V gave up 5 bases and J gave up 7 bases, with 15 bases separating them. Germline V gene lookup returns CDR1 SEHNR and CDR2 FQNEAQ (reference sequence).

The gene calls are TRBV19 and TRBJ2-3; 7 bases line up with TRBD2. This CDR3 is built from 16 residues. The V segment lost 6 bases and the J segment 0 bases; nucleotides outside the gene matches: 9. Germline loops: CDR1 LNHDA, CDR2 SQIVND (reference sequence). The CDR3: CASSPAGIRSTDTQYF. The CDR3 DNA sequence: TGTGCCAGTAGCCCAGCGGGGATCCGTAGCACAGATACGCAGTATTTT.

Note on this clone: Other DNA sequences in the same sample also yield this CDR3. This chain joins TRBV9 and TRBJ2-1; TRBD2 matches at 7 bases. V dropped 0 bases and J dropped 1; count of bases not matched to a gene: 1. Germline V lookup: CDR1 SGDLS, CDR2 YYNGEE. The CDR3 contains 15 residues. CDR3 in DNA: TGTGCCAGCAGCGTAGCGGGGGGTTCCTACAATGAGCAGTTCTTC. It specifies CASSVAGGSYNEQFF.